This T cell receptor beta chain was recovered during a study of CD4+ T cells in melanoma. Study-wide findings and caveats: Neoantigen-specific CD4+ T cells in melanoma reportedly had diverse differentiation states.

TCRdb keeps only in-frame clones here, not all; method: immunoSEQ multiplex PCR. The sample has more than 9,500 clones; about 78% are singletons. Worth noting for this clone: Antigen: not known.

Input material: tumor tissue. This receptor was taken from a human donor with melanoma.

CDR3 loop: CASSYRAEDEQFF. CDR3 coding DNA: TGTGCCAGTTCCTACAGAGCCGAGGATGAGCAGTTCTTC. The rearrangement uses TRBV19 and TRBJ2-1; no clear D gene. This CDR3 region has 13 residues. Germline-derived CDR1 and CDR2 are LNHDA and SQIVND (reference sequence). V was pared by 8 bases and J by 8 bases, with 16 bases between. Filled out from reference TRBV19 and TRBJ2-1, the complete variable domain reads DGGITQSPKYLFRKEGQNVTLSCEQNLNHDAMYWYRQDPGQGLRLIYYSQIVNDFQKGDIAEGYSVSREKKESFPLTVTSAQKNPTAFYLCASSYRAEDEQFFGPGTRLTVL.